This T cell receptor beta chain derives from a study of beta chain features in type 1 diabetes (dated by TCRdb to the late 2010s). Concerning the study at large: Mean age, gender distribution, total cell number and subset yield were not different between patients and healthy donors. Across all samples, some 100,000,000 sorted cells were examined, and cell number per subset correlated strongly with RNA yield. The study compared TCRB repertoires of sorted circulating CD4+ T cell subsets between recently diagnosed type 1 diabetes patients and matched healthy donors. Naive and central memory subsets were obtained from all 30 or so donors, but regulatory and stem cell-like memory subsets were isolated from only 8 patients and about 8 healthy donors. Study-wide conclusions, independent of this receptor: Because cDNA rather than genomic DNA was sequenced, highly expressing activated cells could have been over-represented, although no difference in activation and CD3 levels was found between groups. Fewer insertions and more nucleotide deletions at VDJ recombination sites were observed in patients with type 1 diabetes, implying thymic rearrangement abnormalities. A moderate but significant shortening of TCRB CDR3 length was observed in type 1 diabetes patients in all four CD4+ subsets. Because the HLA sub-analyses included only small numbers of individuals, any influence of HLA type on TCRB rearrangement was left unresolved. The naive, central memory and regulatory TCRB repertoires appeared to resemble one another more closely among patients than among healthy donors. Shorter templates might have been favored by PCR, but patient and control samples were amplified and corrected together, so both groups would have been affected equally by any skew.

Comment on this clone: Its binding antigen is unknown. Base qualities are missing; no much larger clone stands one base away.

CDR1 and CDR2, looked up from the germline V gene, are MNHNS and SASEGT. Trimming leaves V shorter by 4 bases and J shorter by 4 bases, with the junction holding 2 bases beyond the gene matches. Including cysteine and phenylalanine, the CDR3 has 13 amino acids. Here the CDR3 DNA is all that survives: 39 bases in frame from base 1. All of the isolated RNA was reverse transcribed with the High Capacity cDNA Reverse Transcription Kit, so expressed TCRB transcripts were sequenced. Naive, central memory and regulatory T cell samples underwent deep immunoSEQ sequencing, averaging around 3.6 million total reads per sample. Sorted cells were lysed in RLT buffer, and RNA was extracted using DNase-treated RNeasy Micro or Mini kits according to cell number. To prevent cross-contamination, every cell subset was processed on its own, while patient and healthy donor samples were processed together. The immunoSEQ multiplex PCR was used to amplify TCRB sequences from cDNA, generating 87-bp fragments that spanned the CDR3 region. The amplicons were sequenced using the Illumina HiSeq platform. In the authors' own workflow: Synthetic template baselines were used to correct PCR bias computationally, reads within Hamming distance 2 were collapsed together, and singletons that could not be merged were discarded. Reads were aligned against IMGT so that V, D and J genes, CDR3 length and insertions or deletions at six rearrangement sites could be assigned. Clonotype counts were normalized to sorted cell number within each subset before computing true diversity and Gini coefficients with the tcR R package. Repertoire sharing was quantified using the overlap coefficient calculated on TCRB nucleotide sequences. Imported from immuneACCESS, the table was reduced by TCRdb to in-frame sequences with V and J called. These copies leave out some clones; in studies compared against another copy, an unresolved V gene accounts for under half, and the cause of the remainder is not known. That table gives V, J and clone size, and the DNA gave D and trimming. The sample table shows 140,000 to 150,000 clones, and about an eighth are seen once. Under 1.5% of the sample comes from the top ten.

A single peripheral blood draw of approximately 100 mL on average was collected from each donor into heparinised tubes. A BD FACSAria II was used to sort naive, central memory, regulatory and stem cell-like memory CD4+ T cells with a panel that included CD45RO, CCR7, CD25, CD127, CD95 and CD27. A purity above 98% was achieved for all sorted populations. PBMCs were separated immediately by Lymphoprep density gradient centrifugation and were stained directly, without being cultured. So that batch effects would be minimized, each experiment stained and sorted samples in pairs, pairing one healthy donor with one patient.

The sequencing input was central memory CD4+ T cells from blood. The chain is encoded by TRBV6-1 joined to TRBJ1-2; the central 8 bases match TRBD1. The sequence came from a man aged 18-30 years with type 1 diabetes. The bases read TGTGCCAGCAGTGCCGGGACAGGCTATGGCTACACCTTC. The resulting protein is CASSAGTGYGYTF.